This T cell receptor beta chain stems from a study of cytomegalovirus exposure and HLA in healthy donors. Overall study context: Earlier, 150 million to 200 million T cells were analyzed, and approximately 110 million unique TCR beta sequences were found among them. Findings and limits, study-wide: The majority of CMV-associated TCR beta chains were reported as apparently HLA-restricted in a later analysis. The study listed about 150 cytomegalovirus-associated TCR beta chains. Most of the TCR beta V segments (in an earlier analysis) were productive either about 90% or about 30% of the time.

The PCR had 60 Vbeta and 13 Jbeta primers. Using immunoSEQ multiplex PCR, the repertoire was profiled, and TCRdb retains in-frame clones only, with some absent. In the table there are some 180,000 clones, over 65% of which are singletons. About this clone itself: The antigen remains undetermined.

Sequencing used PBMCs. This sequence was found in a young man in good health and CMV-seronegative.

CDR3 sequence (DNA): TGTGCCAGCAGTGTGGGAGGGACCGCACAAGAGCTGTTTTTT. Translated, it gives CASSVGGTAQELFF. The chain recombines TRBV2 with TRBJ2-2; 7 nucleotides line up with TRBD2. CDR3 length: 14 residues. V lost 4 bases to trimming and J lost 11 bases; unmatched junction nucleotides: 10. Germline V CDR1 and CDR2: SNHLY, FYNNEI.